Listed below are T cell receptor beta chains from one sample, sequenced in a study of cytomegalovirus exposure and HLA in healthy donors. Assay used: immunoSEQ multiplex PCR; TCRdb lists only in-frame clones, some missing. The data contain fewer than 200,000 clones, about 90% of them singletons. Sample: PBMCs. The source of these receptors is a girl less than two years old in good health and CMV-seronegative. Each CDR3 is given with its conserved first and last residue. The order of the fields is clone size, V gene, J gene, D gene, CDR3 protein, CDR3 DNA. The D gene is left open where the match is weak. Size tells how often a clone was seen (once, few, many) or the class of an expanded clone, and some rows leave it out.

>NA|TRBV19|TRBJ1-5|NA
CATRNPRQNQPQHF
TGTGCCACCCGAAACCCACGACAGAATCAGCCCCAGCATTTT
>once|TRBV6-1|TRBJ1-2|TRBD1
CASSENMEGQGFGYTF
TGTGCCAGCAGTGAAAATATGGAAGGACAGGGCTTTGGCTACACCTTC
>NA|TRBV5-5|TRBJ1-2|NA
CASSLPGSYGYTF
TGTGCCAGCAGCTTGCCAGGGTCCTATGGCTACACCTTC
>NA|TRBV6-1|TRBJ1-2|NA
CASSAFLTANYGYTF
TGTGCCAGCAGTGCCTTCTTGACAGCTAACTATGGCTACACCTTC
>once|TRBV6-4|TRBJ1-6|NA
CASSDIDNSGESPLHF
TGTGCCAGCAGTGATATAGACAATTCGGGGGAGTCACCCCTCCACTTT
>NA|TRBV7-9|TRBJ2-1|NA
CASSLLQGSYPHYNEQFF
TGTGCCAGCAGCTTATTGCAGGGGTCCTACCCACACTACAATGAGCAGTTCTTC
>NA|TRBV27|TRBJ2-7|NA
CASSLFRESYEQYF
TGTGCCAGCAGTTTATTTCGGGAATCCTACGAGCAGTACTTC
>NA|TRBV5-4|TRBJ2-7|NA
CASSLGGFSYEQYF
TGTGCCAGCAGCTTGGGAGGGTTCAGCTACGAGCAGTACTTC
>NA|TRBV19|TRBJ1-3|NA
CASSISGTSYTIYF
TGTGCCAGTAGTATCTCCGGGACATCTTACACCATATATTTT
>NA|TRBV6-1|TRBJ2-4|NA
CASNRDEVNIQYF
TGTGCCAGCAACAGGGATGAAGTAAACATTCAGTACTTC
>NA|TRBV5-1|TRBJ1-4|NA
CASSLARGGGEKLFF
TGCGCCAGCAGCTTGGCCCGGGGAGGTGGTGAAAAACTGTTTTTT
>NA|TRBV13|TRBJ1-6|NA
CASSFSPDRGDSPLHF
TGTGCCAGCAGCTTCTCCCCTGACAGAGGAGATTCACCCCTCCACTTT
>NA|TRBV19|TRBJ2-5|NA
CASSIDGRRGSETQYF
TGTGCCAGTAGTATTGACGGTCGCAGGGGCAGCGAGACCCAGTACTTC
>NA|TRBV7-9|TRBJ2-7|NA
CSSSLGGGHSYEQYF
TGTTCCAGCAGCTTAGGGGGGGGCCACTCCTACGAGCAGTACTTC
>NA|TRBV7-8|TRBJ2-1|TRBD2
CASSFRLAGYYNEQFF
TGTGCCAGCAGCTTCAGGCTAGCGGGATACTACAATGAGCAGTTCTTC
>NA|TRBV6-1|TRBJ2-7|NA
CASSYSRAYEQYF
TGTGCCAGCAGTTATTCCAGGGCCTACGAGCAGTACTTC
>NA|TRBV15|TRBJ2-2|NA
CATSAVGELFF
TGTGCCACCAGCGCGGTCGGGGAGCTGTTTTTT
>NA|TRBV27|TRBJ1-2|NA
CASSLSGQNYGYTF
TGTGCCAGCAGTTTATCGGGCCAGAACTATGGCTACACCTTC
>NA|TRBV18|TRBJ2-7|TRBD2
CASSPTGTTSYEQYF
TGTGCCAGCTCACCGACCGGGACTACATCCTACGAGCAGTACTTC
>few|TRBV18|TRBJ1-2|TRBD1
CASSPLGTGQGGYTF
TGTGCCAGCTCACCGCTTGGGACAGGGCAAGGTGGCTACACCTTC
>NA|TRBV7-3|TRBJ1-5|NA
CASSVRGNQPQHF
TGTGCCAGCAGCGTCAGGGGTAATCAGCCCCAGCATTTT
>NA|TRBV27|TRBJ2-7|TRBD2
CASSRSGTRLTYEQYF
TGTGCCAGCAGTCGGAGCGGGACCCGATTAACCTACGAGCAGTACTTC
>NA|TRBV12-5|TRBJ1-1|NA
CASGLAFTGSGTEAFF
TGTGCTAGTGGTTTGGCCTTCACAGGGTCGGGGACTGAAGCTTTCTTT
>NA|TRBV7-9|TRBJ1-1|NA
CASSLGVSFMNTEAFF
TGTGCCAGCAGCTTAGGAGTTAGTTTTATGAACACTGAAGCTTTCTTT
>NA|TRBV10-1|TRBJ2-1|TRBD1
CASLQGSSYNEQFF
TGCGCCAGCCTACAGGGGAGCTCCTACAATGAGCAGTTCTTC
>NA|TRBV9|TRBJ1-1|NA
CASSSGPTAAAFF
TGTGCCAGCAGCTCGGGTCCCACGGCGGCAGCTTTCTTT
>NA|TRBV7-9|TRBJ2-7|NA
CASSRDRPYEQYF
TGTGCCAGCAGCCGAGACAGGCCCTACGAGCAGTACTTC
>once|TRBV7-9|TRBJ2-1|NA
CASSLRFRTNNEQFF
TGTGCCAGCAGCTTAAGATTCCGTACTAACAATGAGCAGTTCTTC
>NA|TRBV7-2|TRBJ1-1|NA
CASSPRRNTEAFF
TGTGCCAGCAGCCCAAGGAGGAACACTGAAGCTTTCTTT
>NA|TRBV6-5|TRBJ2-7|TRBD1
CASRSGTGGYEQYF
TGTGCCAGCAGATCCGGGACAGGGGGCTACGAGCAGTACTTC
>NA|TRBV5-1|TRBJ2-2|TRBD2
CASSLVSGGLYTGELFF
TGCGCCAGCAGCTTGGTGAGCGGGGGCCTTTACACCGGGGAGCTGTTTTTT
>NA|TRBV7-6|TRBJ2-7|NA
CASSLVEGEQYF
TGTGCCAGCAGCTTAGTAGAGGGCGAGCAGTACTTC
>few|TRBV19|TRBJ1-2|TRBD1
CASSRDRYYGYTF
TGTGCCAGTAGCCGGGACAGGTACTATGGCTACACCTTC
>NA|TRBV19|TRBJ2-1|NA
CASSINSNMDEQFF
TGTGCCAGTAGTATTAACAGCAACATGGATGAGCAGTTCTTC
>NA|TRBV19|TRBJ2-7|TRBD2
CASSPGGGEQYF
TGTGCCAGTAGTCCAGGCGGGGGCGAGCAGTACTTC
>NA|TRBV5-1|TRBJ2-7|TRBD2
CASSPGTTEQYF
TGCGCCAGCAGCCCGGGGACTACCGAGCAGTACTTC
>NA|TRBV19|TRBJ1-3|NA
CASSTSTGLSGNTIYF
TGTGCCAGTAGCACGTCGACAGGACTCTCTGGAAACACCATATATTTT
>NA|TRBV30|TRBJ1-5|NA
CAWSVAGRLDQPQHF
TGTGCCTGGAGTGTAGCGGGCAGACTGGATCAGCCCCAGCATTTT
>NA|TRBV2|TRBJ2-3|NA
CASRAGSTDTQYF
TGTGCCAGCAGGGCGGGTAGCACAGATACGCAGTATTTT
>NA|TRBV2|TRBJ2-5|NA
CAKGGSQETQYF
TGTGCCAAGGGCGGGTCCCAAGAGACCCAGTACTTC
>NA|TRBV27|TRBJ2-3|NA
CASSLRDSYHTDTQYF
TGTGCCAGCAGCCTCCGGGACTCCTACCACACAGATACGCAGTATTTT
>NA|TRBV6-1|TRBJ1-1|NA
CASSEVNRRKEAFF
TGTGCCAGCAGTGAAGTAAATCGGCGGAAGGAGGCTTTCTTT
>NA|TRBV7-3|TRBJ2-1|TRBD2
CASSGLAGPNNEQFF
TGTGCCAGCAGCGGACTAGCGGGGCCAAACAATGAGCAGTTCTTC
>NA|TRBV7-2|TRBJ2-1|NA
CASSLNINNEQFF
TGTGCCAGCAGCTTAAACATCAACAATGAGCAGTTCTTC
>NA|TRBV29-1|TRBJ1-2|NA
CSVDSTESYGYTF
TGCAGCGTTGACTCGACAGAGAGCTATGGCTACACCTTC
>NA|TRBV4-1|TRBJ2-7|NA
CASSQDRGVPYEQYF
TGCGCCAGCAGCCAAGACAGGGGGGTCCCTTACGAGCAGTACTTC
>NA|TRBV7-6|TRBJ2-5|TRBD2
CASSSLGGLAGVMVLETQYF
TGTGCCAGCAGCTCCCTGGGGGGACTAGCGGGAGTTATGGTCTTGGAGACCCAGTACTTC
>NA|TRBV6-5|TRBJ2-7|TRBD2
CASSYSTGTSGSERYF
TGTGCCAGCAGTTACTCAACCGGGACTAGCGGGAGTGAGCGGTACTTC
>NA|TRBV25-1|TRBJ2-7|NA
CASSEAFPPYEQYF
TGTGCCAGCAGTGAAGCGTTCCCTCCCTACGAGCAGTACTTC
>NA|TRBV10-2|TRBJ2-7|NA
CASSERGGSTREQYF
TGCGCCAGCAGTGAGCGTGGCGGGTCTACCCGGGAGCAGTACTTC